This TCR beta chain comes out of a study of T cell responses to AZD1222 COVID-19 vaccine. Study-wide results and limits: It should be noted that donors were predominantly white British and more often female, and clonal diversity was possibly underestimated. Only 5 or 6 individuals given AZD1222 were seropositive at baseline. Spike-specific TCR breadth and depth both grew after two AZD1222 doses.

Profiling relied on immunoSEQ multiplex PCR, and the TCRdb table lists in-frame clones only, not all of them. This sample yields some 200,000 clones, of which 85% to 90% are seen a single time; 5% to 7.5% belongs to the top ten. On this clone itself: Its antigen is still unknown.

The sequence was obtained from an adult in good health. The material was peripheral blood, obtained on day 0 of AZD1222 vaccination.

The DNA of the CDR3 is TGTGCCAGCAGATCAGGGGGCGCGGGTTCACCCCTCCACTTT. It translates to CASRSGGAGSPLHF. V usage is TRBV11-2 and J usage is TRBJ1-6; TRBD1 matches at 8 bases. This CDR3 is 14 amino acids long. With V trimmed by 6 bases and J by 9 bases, 7 bases remained unmatched. The germline gives CDR1 SGHAT, CDR2 FQNNGV. Variable domain in full (rest from reference TRBV11-2 and TRBJ1-6): EAGVAQSPRYKIIEKRQSVAFWCNPISGHATLYWYQQILGQGPKLLIQFQNNGVVDDSQLPKDRFSAERLKGVDSTLKIQPAKLEDSAVYLCASRSGGAGSPLHFGNGTRLTVT.